These 11 T cell receptor beta chains came from one sample sequenced in a study of blood T cell repertoires in COVID-19. TCRdb keeps only in-frame clones here, not all; method: immunoSEQ multiplex PCR. The data contain 65,000 to 95,000 clones, roughly 90% of them seen just once; the ten biggest clones take up 10% to 15%. Sequencing used peripheral blood. The receptors stem from a man in his 70s with active or convalescent COVID-19.

The rearrangement links TRBV6-1 to TRBJ1-1; no firm D call. The CDR3 spans 16 residues. Germline V gene lookup returns CDR1 MNHNS and CDR2 SASEGT. V was shortened by 4 bases and J by 5 bases, with 20 bases between the two germline ends. The CDR3 spells CASSGRGWGSPTEAFF. CDR3 nucleotide sequence: TGTGCCAGCAGTGGCCGGGGATGGGGATCCCCGACTGAAGCTTTCTTT.

The CDR3 DNA is TGCGCCAGCAGCTTTCACGGGAACACTGAAGCTTTCTTT. Translation: CASSFHGNTEAFF. The chain is built from TRBV5-1 and TRBJ1-1; D remains ambiguous. Trimming took off 2 bases at V and 1 base at J, with 6 bases between the two ends. CDR3 length: 13 residues. In germline, CDR1 is SGHRS, CDR2 YFSETQ.

J is TRBJ1-1 and V is TRBV18; D perhaps matches TRBD1 (5 bases). Germline V gives CDR1 KGHSH, CDR2 LQKENI. The CDR3 runs to 19 residues. With 3 bases removed from V and 3 bases from J, the gap between germline ends came to 26 bases. The DNA of the CDR3 is TGTGCCAGCTCACCCACTTTAAATCTGGAAAAGGGGCTCGACACTGAAGCTTTCTTT. It codes for CASSPTLNLEKGLDTEAFF.

The J gene is TRBJ2-3, the V gene TRBV4-3; D is perhaps TRBD1 (6 bases). The CDR3 spans 15 residues. The V end lost 4 bases, the J end lost 5 bases, and 16 bases lay between the germline ends. The germline V gene has CDR1 LGHNA and CDR2 YSLEER. As DNA, the CDR3 is TGCGCCAGCAGCCCCGGTGGTCAGGGGAGAGATACGCAGTATTTT. This gives the protein CASSPGGQGRDTQYF.

J is TRBJ1-1 and V is TRBV27; D not certain. This CDR3 is built from 13 residues. The V end was cut by 6 bases, the J end by 4 bases, with 12 bases between. Germline V gene sequence: CDR1 MNHEY, CDR2 SMNVEV (reference sequence). CDR3 region: CASSFTYGTEAFF. CDR3 coding DNA: TGTGCCAGCAGCTTCACTTATGGCACTGAAGCTTTCTTT.

The V and J genes are TRBV29-1 and TRBJ1-5, with 10 bases that match TRBD1. Germline V gives CDR1 SQVTM, CDR2 ANQGSEA. The CDR3 sequence is 14 residues long. V shed 4 bases, J shed 5 bases, and the junction held 5 bases outside the gene matches. In DNA, the CDR3 is TGCAGCGTTGTGACAGGGGGCGTCCATCAGCCCCAGCATTTT. Protein product: CSVVTGGVHQPQHF.

The rearrangement uses TRBV20-1 and TRBJ2-7; D is unclear. Trimming took off 5 bases at V and 6 bases at J, with 11 bases between the two ends. From germline, CDR1 is DFQATT and CDR2 SNEGSKA (reference sequence). The CDR3 sequence is 11 residues long. The CDR3 coding sequence is TGCAGTGCTGGTCGCGGCCTCGAGCAGTACTTC. Translated, it gives CSAGRGLEQYF.

V gene TRBV27 combines with J gene TRBJ1-4; tentative D call: TRBD1 (5 bases). The CDR3 spans 14 residues. Trimming took off 4 bases at V and 8 bases at J, with 14 bases between the two ends. Looked up from germline, CDR1 is MNHEY and CDR2 is SMNVEV (reference sequence). The CDR3: CASSSRGPGEKLFF. In DNA, the CDR3 is TGTGCCAGCAGTTCTAGGGGCCCAGGGGAAAAACTGTTTTTT. The variable domain in full, completed from reference TRBV27 and TRBJ1-4, reads EAQVTQNPRYLITVTGKKLTVTCSQNMNHEYMSWYRQDPGLGLRQIYYSMNVEVTDKGDVPEGYKVSRKEKRNFPLILESPSPNQTSLYFCASSSRGPGEKLFFGSGTQLSVL.

V gene TRBV7-9 combines with J gene TRBJ2-3; TRBD1 agrees at 7 bases. The CDR3 runs 14 residues. Germline lookup yields CDR1 SEHNR and CDR2 FQNEAQ (reference sequence). Trimming took 10 bases from V and 2 from J; bases not matched to a gene: 9. CDR3 sequence: CATPGQLITDTQYF. Here the CDR3 DNA reads TGTGCCACCCCGGGACAGTTAATCACAGATACGCAGTATTTT.

The genes are TRBV18 and TRBJ1-2; 8 bases are shared with TRBD1. The germline CDR1 and CDR2 sequences are KGHSH and LQKENI. CDR3 length equals 16 residues. V shed 6 bases, J shed 0 bases, and the junction held 9 bases outside the gene matches. CDR3 sequence: CASSRGGQEANYGYTF. In nucleotides, the CDR3 is TGTGCCAGCTCGCGAGGGGGACAGGAAGCTAACTATGGCTACACCTTC.

The rearrangement uses TRBV27 and TRBJ2-7, with 9 nucleotides matching TRBD1. CDR1 is MNHEY, CDR2 SMNVEV, per germline (reference sequence). Losses at the gene ends were 3 bases for V and 6 bases for J; bases not matched to a gene: 12. CDR3 length equals 16 residues. The CDR3 spells CASSFLTGGQPGEQYF. As DNA, the CDR3 is TGTGCCAGCAGTTTTCTGACAGGGGGTCAACCAGGCGAGCAGTACTTC.